One and the same sample provided the 24 T cell receptor beta chains below, sequenced in a study of response to subunit inactivated influenza vaccine. From the RT-PCR reads, TCRdb called clonotypes with MiXCR, one entry per CDR3 protein. Of about 570,000 distinct CDR3 sequences listed, about 10% are singletons. These data also formed part of another study, on T cells expressing NK-cell markers. From that second work: cDNA encoding TCR beta was synthesized via 5'RACE template switching incorporating UMIs.

This material consisted of PBMCs from blood, taken on the day of vaccination. The receptor source for this set is a man over 45 who received an inactivated influenza vaccine.

This clonotype was picked up a small number of times. The rearrangement links TRBV7-8 to TRBJ2-1; the D gene could be TRBD1 or TRBD2 (5 bases each). V shed 4 bases and J shed 4 bases, with 20 bases lying between them. The CDR3 has 17 residues. Germline loops: CDR1 SGHVS, CDR2 FQNEAQ. The CDR3 bases are TGTGCCAGCAGCTCACAACTGTTGGGGGAAGGGTACAATGAGCAGTTCTTC. Translated: CASSSQLLGEGYNEQFF.

This clonotype has more than one count but fewer than ten. The J gene is TRBJ1-5, the V gene TRBV12-3 or TRBV12-4, with 7 nucleotides matching TRBD1. Losses at the gene ends were 6 bases for V and 3 bases for J; bases not matched to a gene: 5. The CDR3 is 14 residues long. CDR3: CASRSDRANQPQHF. CDR3 coding DNA: TGTGCCAGCAGATCAGACAGGGCCAATCAGCCCCAGCATTTT.

V is TRBV18 and J is TRBJ2-5; TRBD2 is a possible D gene (5 bases). The length of the CDR3 is 16 residues. Between the trimmed V and J ends, which lost 5 bases and 5 bases, there was a span of 21 bases. The germline V gene has CDR1 KGHSH and CDR2 LQKENI. CDR3 nucleotide sequence: TGTGCCAGCTCAAACCGGAAGCGGCAATCGGGGGAGACCCAGTACTTC. This encodes CASSNRKRQSGETQYF. Full variable domain (missing parts from reference TRBV18 and TRBJ2-5): NAGVMQNPRHLVRRRGQEARLRCSPMKGHSHVYWYRQLPEEGLKFMVYLQKENIIDESGMPKERFSAEFPKEGPSILRIQQVVRGDSAAYFCASSNRKRQSGETQYFGPGTRLLVL.

This clonotype was found a few times. The chain carries TRBV6-2 or TRBV6-3 and TRBJ2-1; perhaps TRBD2 as D (5 bases). Germline CDR1 and CDR2: MNHEY and SVGEGT. The CDR3 sequence is 16 residues long. Trimming took off 5 bases at V and 4 bases at J, with 18 bases between the two ends. The CDR3 reads CASSDHPGTSYNEQFF. The CDR3 DNA reads TGTGCCAGCAGTGATCATCCGGGAACCTCTTACAATGAGCAGTTCTTC.

The rearrangement uses TRBV28 and TRBJ2-5, with D possibly TRBD2 on 6 matching bases. In germline, CDR1 is MDHEN, CDR2 SYDVKM. The CDR3 has 16 amino acids. V was trimmed by 3 bases and J by 5 bases, leaving 19 bases between them. The CDR3, as DNA: TGTGCCAGCAGTTTTTATAACCTAGGCGGGGATGAGACCCAGTACTTC. Translated, it gives CASSFYNLGGDETQYF. The whole variable domain, filled in from reference TRBV28 and TRBJ2-5, reads DVKVTQSSRYLVKRTGEKVFLECVQDMDHENMFWYRQDPGLGLRLIYFSYDVKMKEKGDIPEGYSVSREKKERFSLILESASTNQTSMYLCASSFYNLGGDETQYFGPGTRLLVL.

This clonotype was detected only a few times. The V call is TRBV6-1, the J call TRBJ2-3, with a weak D call TRBD1 (5 bases). Germline values: CDR1 MNHNS, CDR2 SASEGT. The ends were cut back, 0 bases at V and 1 base at J, with 5 bases in the middle. This CDR3 comprises 14 residues. This CDR3 reads CASSEAGRTDTQYF. The CDR3 region has the DNA TGTGCCAGCAGTGAAGCGGGGCGCACAGATACGCAGTATTTT.

The chain uses TRBV20-1 and TRBJ1-5, with no clear D. Looked up from germline, CDR1 is DFQATT and CDR2 is SNEGSKA (reference sequence). This CDR3 has 13 residues. V was cut by 4 bases and J by 2 bases, with 9 bases left in between. CDR3 sequence (DNA): TGCAGTGCTACCCCGGGTGGCAATCAGCCCCAGCATTTT. The encoded protein is CSATPGGNQPQHF.

Regarding this clonotype: A read error may account for a junction end that differs from germline. The V gene is TRBV28, the J gene TRBJ2-4; D may correspond to TRBD1 or TRBD2 (5 bases each). The CDR3 is made up of 15 amino acids. CDR1 is MDHEN and CDR2 is SYDVKM in the germline V gene. CDR3 residues: CARSSRDVIGNIQYF. Here the CDR3 DNA reads TGTGCCAGGAGTTCCAGGGACGTGATCGGGAACATTCAGTACTTC. The full variable domain, rest sourced from reference TRBV28 and TRBJ2-4, is DVKVTQSSRYLVKRTGEKVFLECVQDMDHENMFWYRQDPGLGLRLIYFSYDVKMKEKGDIPEGYSVSREKKERFSLILESASTNQTSMYLCARSSRDVIGNIQYFGAGTRLSVL.

The rearrangement joins TRBV5-6 to TRBJ2-7; 9 nucleotides align to TRBD1. Trimming removed 2 bases from V and 7 bases from J; junction bases left unmatched: 13. Germline V lookup: CDR1 SGHDT, CDR2 YYEEEE. This CDR3 has 16 residues. The CDR3 nucleotides are TGTGCCAGCAGCTTCAGTCCCGGGACAGGGTTTGGGGAGCAGTACTTC. Amino acids: CASSFSPGTGFGEQYF.

This clonotype was recorded at least ten times. CDR3 amino acids: CATSDGPGSYNEQFF. The CDR3, as DNA: TGTGCCACCAGTGACGGTCCTGGGAGCTACAATGAGCAGTTCTTC. V gene TRBV24-1 combines with J gene TRBJ2-1; D may be TRBD2 (5 bases). V gave up 4 bases and J gave up 3 bases, with 12 bases separating them. The germline CDR1 and CDR2 sequences are KGHDR and SFDVKD. The CDR3 totals 15 residues.

CDR3 in amino acids: CSARKGGPSDTEAFF. In nucleotides, the CDR3 is TGCAGTGCTAGAAAGGGAGGTCCTTCCGACACTGAAGCTTTCTTT. The V and J genes are TRBV20-1 and TRBJ1-1; D not resolved. Trimming removed 2 bases from V and 3 bases from J, with 16 bases in between. This CDR3 comprises 15 residues. The germline gives CDR1 DFQATT, CDR2 SNEGSKA (reference sequence).

This clonotype was counted ten times or more. A read error may account for a junction end that differs from germline. This CDR3 is CASSLGYEQFF. CDR3 nucleotide sequence: TGCGCCAGCAGCTTGGGTTATGAGCAGTTCTTC. This rearrangement joins TRBV12-3 or TRBV12-4 to TRBJ2-1; D not resolved. This CDR3 spans 11 amino acids.

The V and J genes are TRBV20-1 and TRBJ2-5; 8 bases are shared with TRBD2. CDR3 length equals 17 residues. Per germline, CDR1 DFQATT and CDR2 SNEGSKA (reference sequence). Losses at the gene ends were 0 bases for V and 2 bases for J; bases not matched to a gene: 11. The CDR3 reads CSARDSPELADQETQYF. DNA of the CDR3: TGCAGTGCTAGAGATAGTCCGGAACTAGCGGATCAAGAGACCCAGTACTTC.

This clonotype was found a few times. The chain has TRBV7-6 and TRBJ2-2, with no clear D. The CDR3 spans 14 residues. Deletions cut 5 bases from V and 1 base from J, with 8 bases between. CDR1 and CDR2 from the germline V gene are SGHVS and FNYEAQ. The CDR3 DNA follows: TGTGCCAGCAGCCCCAGATGGAACACCGGGGAGCTGTTTTTT. Encoded protein: CASSPRWNTGELFF.

The chain links TRBV12-3 or TRBV12-4 to TRBJ1-4; perhaps TRBD1 as D (6 bases). V gave up 6 bases and J gave up 8 bases, with 16 bases separating them. This CDR3 spans 14 amino acids. In DNA, the CDR3 is TGTGCCAGCAGATACAGGGCCACCACGGAAAAACTGTTTTTT. It yields the protein CASRYRATTEKLFF.

A few counts support this clonotype. This chain connects TRBV4-1 to TRBJ2-1; 10 positions match TRBD2. This CDR3 is 19 amino acids long. CDR1 and CDR2 (germline): MGHRA, YSYEKL. V trimming: 0 bases; J trimming: 2 bases; junction bases outside the gene matches: 10. CDR3 coding DNA: TGCGCCAGCAGCCAAGATATGGTAGAGCGGGGGGGAACCTACAATGAGCAGTTCTTC. Translated: CASSQDMVERGGTYNEQFF.

This clonotype was counted only a few times. The genes are TRBV7-9 and TRBJ2-1, with 7 nucleotides matching TRBD1. Unmatched junction bases numbered 17, after V lost 5 bases and J lost 7 bases. Germline V gene lookup returns CDR1 SEHNR and CDR2 FQNEAQ (reference sequence). The CDR3 is 17 amino acids. DNA for the CDR3: TGTGCCAGCAGCGCTTACCCTCGACAGGGATTTCGGAATGAGCAGTTCTTC. Amino acids: CASSAYPRQGFRNEQFF. Supplemented by reference TRBV7-9 and TRBJ2-1, the full variable domain reads DTGVSQNPRHKITKRGQNVTFRCDPISEHNRLYWYRQTLGQGPEFLTYFQNEAQLEKSRLLSDRFSAERPKGSFSTLEIQRTEQGDSAMYLCASSAYPRQGFRNEQFFGPGTRLTVL.

This clonotype was seen more than once but under ten times. This chain joins TRBV7-9 and TRBJ2-3; 13 bases are shared with TRBD2. CDR3 length: 17 residues. V lost 5 bases and J lost 7; bases outside the gene matches: 12. Per germline, CDR1 SEHNR and CDR2 FQNEAQ (reference sequence). The CDR3 here is CASSPRPLAGGLYTQYF. The CDR3 coding sequence is TGTGCCAGCAGCCCAAGGCCACTAGCGGGGGGGCTCTATACGCAGTATTTT.

A single count supports this clonotype. This chain joins TRBV7-2 and TRBJ1-6; perhaps TRBD1 as D (6 bases). Per the germline V gene, CDR1 is SGHTA and CDR2 is FQGNSA. This CDR3 has 16 amino acids. V dropped 1 base and J dropped 3 bases, with 10 bases sitting between them. Here the CDR3 reads CASSLDSRGYNSPLHF. The CDR3 DNA reads as TGTGCCAGCAGCTTAGACAGCAGGGGCTATAATTCACCCCTCCACTTT.

This clonotype has a handful of counts. The CDR3: CASRLTGTDNSPLHF. The CDR3 region has the DNA TGTGCCAGCAGACTAACCGGGACAGATAATTCACCCCTCCACTTT. This chain joins TRBV2 and TRBJ1-6, with 7 bases lining up with TRBD1. From germline, CDR1 is SNHLY and CDR2 FYNNEI. This CDR3 comprises 15 residues. The junction had 7 bases not matched to a gene; V was cut back by 6 bases and J by 5 bases.

The genes are TRBV20-1 and TRBJ1-1, with 8 bases matching TRBD1. CDR1 and CDR2 from the germline V gene are DFQATT and SNEGSKA (reference sequence). V dropped 6 bases and J dropped 3; count of bases not matched to a gene: 12. The CDR3 length is 15 residues. The CDR3: CSAAETGVLHTEAFF. The CDR3 nucleotides are TGCAGTGCAGCTGAGACAGGGGTACTTCACACTGAAGCTTTCTTT.

J is TRBJ2-1 and V is TRBV12-3 or TRBV12-4; TRBD2 matches at 10 bases. This CDR3 region has 15 residues. Losses at the gene ends were 2 bases for V and 10 bases for J; bases not matched to a gene: 8. CDR3 sequence: CASSLPSGGAREQFF. The CDR3 DNA reads TGTGCCAGCAGTTTACCCAGCGGGGGGGCCCGGGAGCAGTTCTTC.

This rearrangement joins TRBV4-3 to TRBJ1-4, with D unresolved. Germline CDR1 is LGHNA and CDR2 is YSLEER. V was cut by 3 bases and J by 6 bases, with 14 bases left in between. The CDR3 consists of 15 residues. DNA of the CDR3: TGCGCCAGCAGCCACATAAACAGCGAGTATGAAAAACTGTTTTTT. This sequence encodes CASSHINSEYEKLFF.

The V and J genes are TRBV19 and TRBJ1-1, with TRBD1 matching 9 bases. Germline CDR1 is LNHDA and CDR2 is SQIVND (reference sequence). J lost 4 bases, V lost 4 bases, and 7 bases had no gene match. The CDR3 has 15 residues. The DNA of the CDR3 is TGTGCCAGTAGTACCCGACAGGGGGGTGGCACTGAAGCTTTCTTT. It encodes CASSTRQGGGTEAFF.